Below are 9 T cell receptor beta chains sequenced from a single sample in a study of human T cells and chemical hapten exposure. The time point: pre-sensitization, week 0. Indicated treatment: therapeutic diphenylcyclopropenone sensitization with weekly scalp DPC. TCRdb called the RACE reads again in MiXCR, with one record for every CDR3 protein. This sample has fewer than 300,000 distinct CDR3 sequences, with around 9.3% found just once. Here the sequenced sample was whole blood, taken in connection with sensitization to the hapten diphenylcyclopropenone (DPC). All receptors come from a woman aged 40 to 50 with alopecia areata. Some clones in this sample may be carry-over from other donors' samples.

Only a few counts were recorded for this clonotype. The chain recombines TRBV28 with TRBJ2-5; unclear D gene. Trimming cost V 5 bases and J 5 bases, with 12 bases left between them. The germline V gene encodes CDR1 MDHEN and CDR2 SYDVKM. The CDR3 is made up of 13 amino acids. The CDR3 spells CASSRPPGETQYF. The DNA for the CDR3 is TGTGCCAGCAGTAGGCCCCCCGGGGAGACCCAGTACTTC.

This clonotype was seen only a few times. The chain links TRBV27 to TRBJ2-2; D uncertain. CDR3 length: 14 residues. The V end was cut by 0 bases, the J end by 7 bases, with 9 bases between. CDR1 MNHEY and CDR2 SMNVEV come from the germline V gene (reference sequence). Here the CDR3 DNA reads TGTGCCAGCAGTTTATCGTGGATTGGCGGGGAGCTGTTTTTT. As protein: CASSLSWIGGELFF.

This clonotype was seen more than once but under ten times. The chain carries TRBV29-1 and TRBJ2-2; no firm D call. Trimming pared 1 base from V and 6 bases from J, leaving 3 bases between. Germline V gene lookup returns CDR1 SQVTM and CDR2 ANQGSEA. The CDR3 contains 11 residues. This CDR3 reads CSVEGPGELFF. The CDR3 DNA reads TGCAGCGTTGAAGGGCCCGGGGAGCTGTTTTTT.

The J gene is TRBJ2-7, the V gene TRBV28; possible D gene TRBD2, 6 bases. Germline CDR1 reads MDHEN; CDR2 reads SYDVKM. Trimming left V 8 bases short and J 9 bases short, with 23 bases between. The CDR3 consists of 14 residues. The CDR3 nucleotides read TGTGCCAGCGGCCCCCCTGGGCGGGAACTGGGGCAGTACTTC. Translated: CASGPPGRELGQYF. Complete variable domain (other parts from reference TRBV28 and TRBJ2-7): DVKVTQSSRYLVKRTGEKVFLECVQDMDHENMFWYRQDPGLGLRLIYFSYDVKMKEKGDIPEGYSVSREKKERFSLILESASTNQTSMYLCASGPPGRELGQYFGPGTRLTVT.

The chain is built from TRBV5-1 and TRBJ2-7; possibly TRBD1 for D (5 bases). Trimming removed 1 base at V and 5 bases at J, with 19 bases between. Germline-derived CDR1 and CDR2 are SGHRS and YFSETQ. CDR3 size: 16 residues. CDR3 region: CASSLSGRVVYHEQYF. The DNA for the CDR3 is TGCGCCAGCAGCTTGTCAGGGCGTGTCGTGTACCACGAGCAGTACTTC.

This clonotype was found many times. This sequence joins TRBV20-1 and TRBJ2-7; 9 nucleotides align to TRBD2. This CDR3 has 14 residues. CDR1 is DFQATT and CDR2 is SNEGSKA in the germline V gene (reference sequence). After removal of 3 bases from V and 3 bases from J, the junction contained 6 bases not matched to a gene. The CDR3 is CSASPPSGIYEQYF. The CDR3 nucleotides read TGCAGTGCTAGCCCCCCTAGCGGGATCTACGAGCAGTACTTC.

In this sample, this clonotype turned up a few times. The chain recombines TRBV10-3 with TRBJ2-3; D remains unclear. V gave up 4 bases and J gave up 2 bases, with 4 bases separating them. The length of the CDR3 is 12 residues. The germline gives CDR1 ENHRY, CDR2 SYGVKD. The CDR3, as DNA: TGTGCCATCAGTGCGAACACAGATACGCAGTATTTT. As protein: CAISANTDTQYF.

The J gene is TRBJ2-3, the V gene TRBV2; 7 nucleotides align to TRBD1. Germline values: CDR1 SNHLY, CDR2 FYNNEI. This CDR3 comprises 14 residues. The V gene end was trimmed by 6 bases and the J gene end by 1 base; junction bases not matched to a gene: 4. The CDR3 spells CASRPGTGTDTQYF. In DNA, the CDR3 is TGTGCCAGCAGGCCCGGGACAGGCACAGATACGCAGTATTTT.

The CDR3 loop is CASSLNRQGKYNEQFF. In DNA form, the CDR3 reads TGTGCCAGCAGTTTGAATAGACAGGGAAAATATAATGAGCAGTTCTTC. The rearrangement uses TRBV27 and TRBJ2-1, with 7 bases that match TRBD1. Germline V gene data show CDR1 as MNHEY and CDR2 as SMNVEV (reference sequence). The CDR3 spans 16 residues. The V and J ends lost 3 bases and 7 bases, in that order; junction bases with no gene match: 12.